The 9 T cell receptor beta chains reported below all come from one sample, sequenced in a study of Graves' ophthalmopathy and Graves' hyperthyroidism. Amplified material comprised TCR beta CDR3 regions derived from RNA transcripts. RT-PCR was first run with HTBI primers, then multiplex PCR in a second round. Each CDR3 protein gets one entry after TCRdb re-called the multiplex PCR reads with MiXCR. The profile covers hundreds of thousands of distinct CDR3 sequences, with around a fifth appearing a single time and around 6.9% taken by the ten largest. Material: peripheral blood. These receptors all stem from a woman under 30 with stable Graves' hyperthyroidism. Some clones in this sample may be carry-over from other donors' samples.

J is TRBJ2-2 and V is TRBV6-1; D unresolved. Trimming stripped 8 bases from V and 7 bases from J, with 11 bases between. The CDR3 is made up of 12 amino acids. Germline values: CDR1 MNHNS, CDR2 SASEGT. The CDR3 DNA is TGTGCCAGCCTTAGAAGTAGCGGGGAGCTGTTTTTT. Translation gives CASLRSSGELFF.

The table lists this clonotype with many counts. The rearrangement uses TRBV5-1 and TRBJ1-2, with D possibly matching TRBD1 (5 bases). Germline CDR1 is SGHRS and CDR2 is YFSETQ. The CDR3 consists of 16 residues. Trimming pared 4 bases from V and 3 bases from J, leaving 19 bases between. CDR3 nucleotides: TGCGCCAGCAGCATTGGGAATGCGGGACCACACTATGGCTACACCTTC. Its protein product is CASSIGNAGPHYGYTF.

The table lists this clonotype with many counts. This chain links TRBV25-1 with TRBJ1-1; D uncertain. The germline CDR1 and CDR2 sequences are MGHDK and SYGVNS. Trimming removed 7 bases at V and 7 bases at J, with 16 bases between. The CDR3 consists of 13 residues. CDR3 nucleotides: TGTGCCAGCACGCTCACCGACGGCGGTGAAGCTTTCTTT. Translated, it gives CASTLTDGGEAFF.

This clonotype was detected ten times or more. This chain connects TRBV11-2 to TRBJ2-5; perhaps D is TRBD1 or TRBD2 (5 bases each). Trimming shortened V by 1 base and J by 0 bases, and 9 bases separated the two germline ends. Germline V lookup: CDR1 SGHAT, CDR2 FQNNGV. The CDR3 is 15 residues long. The CDR3 sequence is CASSLAGTHQETQYF. Here the CDR3 DNA reads TGTGCCAGCAGCTTAGCGGGGACCCACCAAGAGACCCAGTACTTC.

This clonotype was observed a handful of times. Being one base from a much bigger clone, this may be a read error. Without the conserved terminal phenylalanine or tryptophan, this CDR3 likely stems from a read error. This chain connects TRBV7-8 to TRBJ2-4; TRBD1 matches at 7 bases. V was clipped by 1 base and J by 4 bases; unmatched bases: 7. Germline V CDR1 and CDR2: SGHVS, FQNEAQ. The CDR3 is made up of 16 amino acids. CDR3 DNA sequence: TGTGCCAGCAGCTTAGAACGAGGGGGCCTAAAAAACATTCAGTACTAC. It specifies CASSLERGGLKNIQYY.

This clonotype was counted many times. The chain has TRBV11-2 and TRBJ2-7; the match to TRBD2 covers 9 bases. The germline V gene encodes CDR1 SGHAT and CDR2 FQNNGV. The V segment lost 5 bases and the J segment 7 bases; nucleotides outside the gene matches: 15. The length of the CDR3 is 16 residues. The CDR3 region has the DNA TGTGCCAGCAGCCCACGGGGAGGCGGGAGGGCCGAAGAGCAGTACTTC. Amino acids: CASSPRGGGRAEEQYF.

This clonotype appeared many times. A read error may explain this, as a much larger clone is one base away. This chain joins TRBV28 and TRBJ1-2; no firm D call. The CDR3 covers 13 residues. Germline assignment: CDR1 MDHEN and CDR2 SYDVKM. In DNA, the CDR3 is TGTGCCAGCAGTTTATTGCAGAAATATGGCCACACCTTC. It codes for CASSLLQKYGHTF.

This clonotype has more than one count but fewer than ten. Given a much more abundant clone one base away, this may be a read error. The gene calls are TRBV6-2 or TRBV6-3 and TRBJ1-5; D call uncertain. This CDR3 region has 14 residues. Germline V gene sequence: CDR1 MNHEY, CDR2 SVGEGT. V gave up 6 bases and J gave up 5 bases, with 14 bases separating them. The CDR3 nucleotides are TGTGCCAGCAGATACGGAGGAATTGATCAGCCCCAGCATTTT. This sequence encodes CASRYGGIDQPQHF.

The sample holds a few counts of this clonotype. The chain joins TRBV12-3 or TRBV12-4 to TRBJ1-3; the D gene is possibly TRBD1 (5 bases). With 6 bases removed from V and 0 bases from J, the gap between germline ends came to 12 bases. This CDR3 is built from 15 residues. This CDR3 is CASRTDRSSGNTIYF. In nucleotides, the CDR3 is TGTGCCAGCAGGACAGACAGAAGCTCTGGAAACACCATATATTTT.